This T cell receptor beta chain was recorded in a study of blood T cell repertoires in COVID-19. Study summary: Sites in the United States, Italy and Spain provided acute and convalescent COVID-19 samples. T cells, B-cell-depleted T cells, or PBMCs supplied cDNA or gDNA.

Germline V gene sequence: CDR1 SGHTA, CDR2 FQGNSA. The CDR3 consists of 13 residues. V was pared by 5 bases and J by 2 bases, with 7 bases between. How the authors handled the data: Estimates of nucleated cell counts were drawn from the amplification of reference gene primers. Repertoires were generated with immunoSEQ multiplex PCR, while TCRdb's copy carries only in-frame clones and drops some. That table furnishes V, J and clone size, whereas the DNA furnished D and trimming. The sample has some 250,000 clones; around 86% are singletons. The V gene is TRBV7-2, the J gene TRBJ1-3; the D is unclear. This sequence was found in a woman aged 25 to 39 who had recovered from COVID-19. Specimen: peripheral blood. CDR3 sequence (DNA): TGTGCCAGCAGCGAACGGGCTGGAAACACCATATATTTT. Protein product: CASSERAGNTIYF.